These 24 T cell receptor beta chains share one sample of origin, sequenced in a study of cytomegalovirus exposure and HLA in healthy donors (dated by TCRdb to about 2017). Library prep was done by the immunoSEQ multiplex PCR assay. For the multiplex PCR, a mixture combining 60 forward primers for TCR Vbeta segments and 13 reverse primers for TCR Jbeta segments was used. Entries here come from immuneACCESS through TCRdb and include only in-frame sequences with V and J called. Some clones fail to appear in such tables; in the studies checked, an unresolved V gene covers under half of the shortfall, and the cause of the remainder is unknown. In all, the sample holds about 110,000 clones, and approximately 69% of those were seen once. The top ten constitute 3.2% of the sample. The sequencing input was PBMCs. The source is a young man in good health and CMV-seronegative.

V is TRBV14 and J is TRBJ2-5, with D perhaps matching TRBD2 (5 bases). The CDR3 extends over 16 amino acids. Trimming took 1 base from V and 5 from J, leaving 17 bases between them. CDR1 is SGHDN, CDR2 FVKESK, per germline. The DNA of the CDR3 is TGTGCCAGCAGCCAAGGGCTATGGTCGGCGGGCGAGACCCAGTACTTC. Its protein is CASSQGLWSAGETQYF.

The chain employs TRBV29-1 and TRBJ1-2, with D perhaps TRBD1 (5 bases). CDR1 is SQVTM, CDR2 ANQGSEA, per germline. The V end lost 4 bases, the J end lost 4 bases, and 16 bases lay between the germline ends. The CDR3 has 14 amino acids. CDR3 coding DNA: TGCAGCGTTGGTTTTGGGGGAGGCTCCTATGGCTACACCTTC. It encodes CSVGFGGGSYGYTF.

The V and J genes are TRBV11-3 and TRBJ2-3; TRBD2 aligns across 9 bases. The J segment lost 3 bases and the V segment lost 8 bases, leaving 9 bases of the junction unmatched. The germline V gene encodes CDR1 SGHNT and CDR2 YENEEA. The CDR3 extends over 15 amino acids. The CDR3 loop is CASLRAGGWTDTQYF. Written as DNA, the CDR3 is TGTGCCAGCCTTCGAGCGGGAGGCTGGACAGATACGCAGTATTTT.

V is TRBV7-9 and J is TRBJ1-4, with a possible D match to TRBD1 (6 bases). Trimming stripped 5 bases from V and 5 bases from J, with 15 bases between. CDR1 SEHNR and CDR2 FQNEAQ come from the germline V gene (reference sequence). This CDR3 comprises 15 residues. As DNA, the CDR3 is TGTGCCAGCAGCCAGCGGGGGGCGGGAAATGAAAAACTGTTTTTT. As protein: CASSQRGAGNEKLFF.

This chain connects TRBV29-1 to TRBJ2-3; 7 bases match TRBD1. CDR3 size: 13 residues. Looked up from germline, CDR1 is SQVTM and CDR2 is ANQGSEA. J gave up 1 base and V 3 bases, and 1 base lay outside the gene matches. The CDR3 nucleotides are TGCAGCGTTGATGGACAGGGCACAGATACGCAGTATTTT. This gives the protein CSVDGQGTDTQYF.

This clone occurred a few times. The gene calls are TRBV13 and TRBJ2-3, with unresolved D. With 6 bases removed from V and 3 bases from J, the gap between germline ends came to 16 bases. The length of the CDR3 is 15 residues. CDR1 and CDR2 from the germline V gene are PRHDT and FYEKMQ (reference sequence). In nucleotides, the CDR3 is TGTGCCAGCAGTTCCTTCGTCCTCCTTACAGATACGCAGTATTTT. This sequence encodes CASSSFVLLTDTQYF.

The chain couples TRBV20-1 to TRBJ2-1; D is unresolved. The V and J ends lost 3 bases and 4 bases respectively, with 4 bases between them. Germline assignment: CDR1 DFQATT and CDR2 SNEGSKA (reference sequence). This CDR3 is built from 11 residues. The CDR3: CSASLYNEQFF. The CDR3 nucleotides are TGCAGTGCTAGCCTGTACAATGAGCAGTTCTTC.

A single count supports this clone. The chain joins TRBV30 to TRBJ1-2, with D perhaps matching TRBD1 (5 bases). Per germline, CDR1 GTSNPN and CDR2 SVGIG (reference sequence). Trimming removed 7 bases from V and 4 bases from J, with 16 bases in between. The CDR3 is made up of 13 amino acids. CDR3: CAYQRGLGYGYTF. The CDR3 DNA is TGTGCCTACCAAAGGGGATTAGGCTATGGCTACACCTTC.

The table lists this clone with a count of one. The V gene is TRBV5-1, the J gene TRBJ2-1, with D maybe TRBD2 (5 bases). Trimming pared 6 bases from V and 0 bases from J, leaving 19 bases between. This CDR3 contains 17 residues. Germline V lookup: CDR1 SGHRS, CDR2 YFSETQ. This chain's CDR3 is CASNRGSDSSSYNEQFF. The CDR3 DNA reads TGCGCCAGCAATCGGGGATCAGACTCAAGCTCCTACAATGAGCAGTTCTTC. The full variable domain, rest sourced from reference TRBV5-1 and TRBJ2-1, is KAGVTQTPRYLIKTRGQQVTLSCSPISGHRSVSWYQQTPGQGLQFLFEYFSETQRNKGNFPGRFSGRQFSNSRSEMNVSTLELGDSALYLCASNRGSDSSSYNEQFFGPGTRLTVL.

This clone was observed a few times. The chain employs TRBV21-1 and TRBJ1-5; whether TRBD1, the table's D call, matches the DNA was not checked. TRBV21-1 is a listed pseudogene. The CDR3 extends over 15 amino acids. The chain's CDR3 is CASSKVTQAGQPQHF. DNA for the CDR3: TGTGCCAGCAGCAAAGTGACCCAGGCAGGTCAGCCCCAGCATTTT.

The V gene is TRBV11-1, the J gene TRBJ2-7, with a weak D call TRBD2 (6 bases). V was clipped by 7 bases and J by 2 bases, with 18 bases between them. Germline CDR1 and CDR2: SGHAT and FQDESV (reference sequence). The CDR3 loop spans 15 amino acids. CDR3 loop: CASTGGPGLAYEQYF. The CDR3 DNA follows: TGTGCCAGCACCGGAGGTCCGGGACTGGCCTACGAGCAGTACTTC. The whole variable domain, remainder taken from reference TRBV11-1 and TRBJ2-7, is EAEVAQSPRYKITEKSQAVAFWCDPISGHATLYWYRQILGQGPELLVQFQDESVVDDSQLPKDRFSAERLKGVDSTLKIQPAELGDSAMYLCASTGGPGLAYEQYFGPGTRLTVT.

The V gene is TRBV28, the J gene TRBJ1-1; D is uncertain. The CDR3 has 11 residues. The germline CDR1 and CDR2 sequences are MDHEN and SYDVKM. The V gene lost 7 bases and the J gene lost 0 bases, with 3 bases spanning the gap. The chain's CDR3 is CASTVNTEAFF. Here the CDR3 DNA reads TGTGCCAGCACAGTGAACACTGAAGCTTTCTTT. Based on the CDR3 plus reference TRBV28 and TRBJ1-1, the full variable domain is DVKVTQSSRYLVKRTGEKVFLECVQDMDHENMFWYRQDPGLGLRLIYFSYDVKMKEKGDIPEGYSVSREKKERFSLILESASTNQTSMYLCASTVNTEAFFGQGTRLTVV.

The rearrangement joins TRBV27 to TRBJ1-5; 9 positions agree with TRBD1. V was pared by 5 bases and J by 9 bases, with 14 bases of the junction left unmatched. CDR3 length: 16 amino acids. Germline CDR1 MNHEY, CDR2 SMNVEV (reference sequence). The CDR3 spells CASSPRTGAGRPPQHF. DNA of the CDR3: TGTGCCAGCAGTCCCCGGACAGGGGCTGGTCGACCGCCCCAGCATTTT.

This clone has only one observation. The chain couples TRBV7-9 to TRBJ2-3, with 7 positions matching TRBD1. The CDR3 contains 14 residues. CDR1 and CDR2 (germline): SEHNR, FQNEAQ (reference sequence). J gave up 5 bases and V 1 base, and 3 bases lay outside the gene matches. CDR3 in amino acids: CASSLGQGRDTQYF. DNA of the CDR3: TGTGCCAGCAGCTTAGGACAGGGTCGAGATACGCAGTATTTT.

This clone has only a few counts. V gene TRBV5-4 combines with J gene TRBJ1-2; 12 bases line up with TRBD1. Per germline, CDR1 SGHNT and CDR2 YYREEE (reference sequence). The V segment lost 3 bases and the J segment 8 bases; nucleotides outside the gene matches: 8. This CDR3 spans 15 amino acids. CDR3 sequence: CASSWRGQGARGYTF. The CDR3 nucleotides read TGTGCCAGCAGCTGGCGGGGACAGGGGGCGCGGGGCTACACCTTC. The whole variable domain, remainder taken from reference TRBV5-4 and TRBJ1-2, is ETGVTQSPTHLIKTRGQQVTLRCSSQSGHNTVSWYQQALGQGPQFIFQYYREEENGRGNFPPRFSGLQFPNYSSELNVNALELDDSALYLCASSWRGQGARGYTFGSGTRLTVV.

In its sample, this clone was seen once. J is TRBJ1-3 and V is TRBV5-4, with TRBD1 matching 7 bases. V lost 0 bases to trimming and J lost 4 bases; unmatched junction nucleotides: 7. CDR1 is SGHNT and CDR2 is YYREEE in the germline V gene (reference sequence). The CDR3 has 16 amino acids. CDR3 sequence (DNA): TGTGCCAGCAGCTTGGCGGACAGGAGCGCCGGAAACACCATATATTTT. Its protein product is CASSLADRSAGNTIYF. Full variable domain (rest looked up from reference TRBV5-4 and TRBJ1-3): ETGVTQSPTHLIKTRGQQVTLRCSSQSGHNTVSWYQQALGQGPQFIFQYYREEENGRGNFPPRFSGLQFPNYSSELNVNALELDDSALYLCASSLADRSAGNTIYFGEGSWLTVV.

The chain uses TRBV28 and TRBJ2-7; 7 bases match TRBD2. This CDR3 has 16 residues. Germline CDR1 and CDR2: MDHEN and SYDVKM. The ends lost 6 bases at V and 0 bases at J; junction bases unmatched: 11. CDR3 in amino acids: CASRTYERGSSYEQYF. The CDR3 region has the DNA TGTGCCAGCAGAACGTACGAGCGGGGTAGCTCCTACGAGCAGTACTTC.

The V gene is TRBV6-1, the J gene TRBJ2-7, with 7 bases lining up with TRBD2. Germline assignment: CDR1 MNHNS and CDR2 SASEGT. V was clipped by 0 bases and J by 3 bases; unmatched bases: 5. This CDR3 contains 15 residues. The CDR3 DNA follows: TGTGCCAGCAGTGAAGCGGCGGGGGTGGACTACGAGCAGTACTTC. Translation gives CASSEAAGVDYEQYF.

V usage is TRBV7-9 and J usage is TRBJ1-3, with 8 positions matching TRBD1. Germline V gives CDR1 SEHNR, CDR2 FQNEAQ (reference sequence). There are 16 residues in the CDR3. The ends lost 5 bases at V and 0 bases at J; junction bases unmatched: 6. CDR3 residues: CASSPGTGHSGNTIYF. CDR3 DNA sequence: TGTGCCAGCAGCCCCGGGACAGGCCACTCTGGAAACACCATATATTTT.

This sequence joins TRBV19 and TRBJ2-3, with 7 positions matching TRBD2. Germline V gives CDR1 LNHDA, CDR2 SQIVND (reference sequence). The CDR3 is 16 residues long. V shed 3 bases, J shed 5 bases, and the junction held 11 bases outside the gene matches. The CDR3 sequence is CASSIGAGAAGDTQYF. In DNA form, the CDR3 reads TGTGCCAGTAGTATCGGTGCGGGAGCCGCGGGAGATACGCAGTATTTT.

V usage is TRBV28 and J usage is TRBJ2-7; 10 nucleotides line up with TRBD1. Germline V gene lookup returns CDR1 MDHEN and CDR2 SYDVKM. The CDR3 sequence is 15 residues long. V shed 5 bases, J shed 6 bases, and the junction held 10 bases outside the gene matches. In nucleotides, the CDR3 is TGTGCCAGCAGTCTCCGACAGGGGGCTAGATCCGAGCAGTACTTC. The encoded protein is CASSLRQGARSEQYF.

The CDR3: CASGMGQGNQPQHF. The CDR3, as DNA: TGTGCTAGTGGTATGGGACAGGGCAATCAGCCCCAGCATTTT. The J gene is TRBJ1-5, the V gene TRBV12-5, with 8 bases matching TRBD1. V gave up 5 bases and J gave up 2 bases; unmatched junction bases: 2. CDR3 length: 14 amino acids. Germline V lookup: CDR1 LGHNT, CDR2 FRNRAP.

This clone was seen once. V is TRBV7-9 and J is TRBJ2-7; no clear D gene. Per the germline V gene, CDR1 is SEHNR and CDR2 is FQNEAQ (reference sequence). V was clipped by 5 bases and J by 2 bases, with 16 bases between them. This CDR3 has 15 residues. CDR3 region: CASSQPRGATYEQYF. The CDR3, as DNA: TGTGCCAGCAGCCAGCCCCGAGGCGCAACCTACGAGCAGTACTTC.

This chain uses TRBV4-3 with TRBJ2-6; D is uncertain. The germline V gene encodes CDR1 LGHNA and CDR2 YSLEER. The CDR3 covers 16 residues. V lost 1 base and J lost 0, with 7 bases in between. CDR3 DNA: TGCGCCAGCAGCCAAGGGGCTGACTCTGGGGCCAACGTCCTGACTTTC. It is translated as CASSQGADSGANVLTF.